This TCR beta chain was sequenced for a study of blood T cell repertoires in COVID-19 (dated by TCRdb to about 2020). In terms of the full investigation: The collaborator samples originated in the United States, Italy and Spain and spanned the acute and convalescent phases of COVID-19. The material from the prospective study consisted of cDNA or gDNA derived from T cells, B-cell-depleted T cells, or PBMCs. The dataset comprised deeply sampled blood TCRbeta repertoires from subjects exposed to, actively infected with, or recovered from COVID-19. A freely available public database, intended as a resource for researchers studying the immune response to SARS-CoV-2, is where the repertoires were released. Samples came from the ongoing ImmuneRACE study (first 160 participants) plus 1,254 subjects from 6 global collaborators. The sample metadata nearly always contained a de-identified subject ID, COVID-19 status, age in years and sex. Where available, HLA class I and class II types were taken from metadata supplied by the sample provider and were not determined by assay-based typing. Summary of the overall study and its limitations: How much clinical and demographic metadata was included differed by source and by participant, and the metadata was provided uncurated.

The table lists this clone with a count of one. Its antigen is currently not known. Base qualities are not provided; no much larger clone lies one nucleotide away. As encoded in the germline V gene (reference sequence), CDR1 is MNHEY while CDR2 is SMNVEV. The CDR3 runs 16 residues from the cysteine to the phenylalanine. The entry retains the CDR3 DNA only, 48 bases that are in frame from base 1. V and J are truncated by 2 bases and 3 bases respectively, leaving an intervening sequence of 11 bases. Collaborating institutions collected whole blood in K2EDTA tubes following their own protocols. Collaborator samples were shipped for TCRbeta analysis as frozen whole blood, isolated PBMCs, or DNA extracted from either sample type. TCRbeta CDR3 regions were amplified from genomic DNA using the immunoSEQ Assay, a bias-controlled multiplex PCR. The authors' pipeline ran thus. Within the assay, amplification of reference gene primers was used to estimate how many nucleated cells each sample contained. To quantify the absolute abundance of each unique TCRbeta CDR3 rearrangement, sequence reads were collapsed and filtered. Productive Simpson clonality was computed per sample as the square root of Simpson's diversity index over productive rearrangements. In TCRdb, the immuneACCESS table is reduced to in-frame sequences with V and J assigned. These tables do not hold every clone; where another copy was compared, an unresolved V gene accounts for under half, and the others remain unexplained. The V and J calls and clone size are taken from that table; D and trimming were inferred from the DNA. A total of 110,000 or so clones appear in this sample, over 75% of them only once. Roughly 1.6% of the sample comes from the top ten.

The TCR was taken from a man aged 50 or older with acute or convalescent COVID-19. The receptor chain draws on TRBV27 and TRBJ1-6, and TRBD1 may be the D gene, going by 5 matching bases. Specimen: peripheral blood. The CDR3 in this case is CASSLRAGIYNSPLHF. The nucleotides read TGTGCCAGCAGTTTACGCGCAGGGATCTATAATTCACCCCTCCACTTT.